One and the same sample provided the 10 T cell receptor beta chains below, sequenced in a study of metastatic and nonmetastatic thyroid tumors (dated by TCRdb to the early 2020s). Libraries were built with PCR. Sequencing took place on an Illumina HiSeq 4000. The public reads were reanalyzed by TCRdb: fastp trimming at Q25, MiXCR alignment, in-frame beta chains only. This sample comprises under 35,000 clones, roughly 25% of them detected only once. The ten most abundant clones make up less than 9.5% of the sample. No patient had received any treatment before thyroid surgery. The material sequenced was blood. The receptors were sampled from a female donor with papillary thyroid cancer or a benign thyroid nodule (not recorded which). Some clones in this sample may be carry-over from other donors' samples.

Only one count was recorded for this clone. The junction shows a germline mismatch at one end, possibly a read error. This rearrangement joins TRBV5-1 to TRBJ2-6; perhaps D is TRBD1 or TRBD2 (5 bases each). The CDR3 runs to 15 residues. The germline V gene has CDR1 SGHRS and CDR2 YFSETQ. The CDR3 sequence is CAISLSGPGANVQTF. In DNA, the CDR3 is TGCGCAATCAGCTTATCGGGGCCTGGGGCCAACGTCCAGACTTTC.

This clone came up many times. This chain uses TRBV27 with TRBJ1-6; D remains unclear. CDR1 MNHEY and CDR2 SMNVEV come from the germline V gene (reference sequence). The CDR3 length is 12 residues. Trimming took 3 bases from V and 10 from J, leaving 7 bases between them. CDR3: CASSFLGSPLHF. CDR3 nucleotides: TGTGCCAGCAGTTTCCTCGGCTCACCCCTCCACTTT.

This clone came up a few times. A read error may account for a junction end that differs from germline. Other DNA sequences in this specimen translate into the identical CDR3. This chain uses TRBV19 with TRBJ1-2; a possible D gene is TRBD1 (5 bases). The CDR3 loop spans 12 amino acids. CDR1 is LNHDA, CDR2 SQIVND, per germline (reference sequence). CDR3 sequence reads: CASRRGVGGYTF. The CDR3 DNA reads as TGCGCCAGTAGAAGGGGCGTAGGTGGCTACACATTC.

The genes are TRBV6-5 and TRBJ2-7, with a weak D call TRBD2 (6 bases). V lost 3 bases and J 2 bases, leaving 17 bases between the germline ends. The CDR3 consists of 16 residues. The germline gives CDR1 MNHEY, CDR2 SVGAGI. The CDR3 spells CASSYGLRGRTYEQYF. The CDR3 bases are TGTGCCAGCAGTTATGGTTTGCGGGGCAGAACCTACGAGCAGTACTTC.

V gene TRBV30 combines with J gene TRBJ2-7, with 9 positions matching TRBD2. The J segment lost 9 bases and the V segment lost 7 bases, leaving 22 bases of the junction unmatched. The CDR3 runs 16 residues. The germline V gene has CDR1 GTSNPN and CDR2 SVGIG (reference sequence). As DNA, the CDR3 is TGTGCCTTCCACAAGGGACTAGCTGGAGGTGTATATGCGCAGTACTTC. It codes for CAFHKGLAGGVYAQYF.

This clone has a count of ten or more. V and J are TRBV12-3 or TRBV12-4 and TRBJ1-1; no definite D call. Trimming left V 4 bases short and J 0 bases short, with 3 bases between. CDR3 size: 12 residues. CDR3 amino acids: CASSYMNTEAFF. CDR3 coding DNA: TGTGCCAGCAGTTATATGAACACTGAAGCTTTCTTT.

The gene calls are TRBV5-1 and TRBJ1-1, with 11 positions matching TRBD1. CDR3 size: 15 residues. Unmatched junction bases numbered 11, after V lost 7 bases and J lost 6 bases. Germline lookup yields CDR1 SGHRS and CDR2 YFSETQ. The CDR3 DNA follows: TGCGCCAGCTCGAGTCCGGGACAGGGGGTCGCTGAAGCTTTCTTT. It codes for CASSSPGQGVAEAFF.

The chain employs TRBV5-1 and TRBJ2-7; TRBD2 agrees at 11 bases. V shed 7 bases and J 6 bases; nucleotides not matched to a gene: 3. The CDR3 consists of 12 residues. Germline CDR1 and CDR2: SGHRS and YFSETQ. CDR3 in DNA: TGCGCCAGCGCTAGCGGGAGGTCCGAGCAGTACTTC. Translation gives CASASGRSEQYF.

About this clone: It is likely a read error, because the conserved phenylalanine at the end of the CDR3 is missing. The CDR3 DNA is TGTGCCAGTAGTACCGGGGAGGTTCAGCCCCAGCATCTT. This translates into CASSTGEVQPQHL. V gene TRBV19 combines with J gene TRBJ1-5, with no clear D. Trimming pared 4 bases from V and 6 bases from J, leaving 10 bases between. Germline V gene sequence: CDR1 LNHDA, CDR2 SQIVND (reference sequence). The CDR3 totals 13 residues.

This clone was counted a few times. V and J are TRBV25-1 and TRBJ2-1; perhaps TRBD1 as D (6 bases). CDR1 and CDR2 from the germline V gene are MGHDK and SYGVNS. This CDR3 region has 16 residues. The germline V and J ends were trimmed by 4 bases and 3 bases, with 16 bases remaining between them. The CDR3 coding sequence is TGTGCCAGCAGTGTATCTAGCAGGGGCTACTACAATGAGCAGTTCTTC. This codes for CASSVSSRGYYNEQFF.